The sequence of this T cell receptor beta chain was determined in a study of a mutant IDH1 vaccine in newly diagnosed glioma. Background on the study: Those enrolled had earlier been treated with radiotherapy, temozolomide, or both, mostly both.

Profiling relied on immunoSEQ multiplex PCR, and the TCRdb table lists in-frame clones only, not all of them. The repertoire has 50,000 to 75,000 clones, 80% of them found once; the top ten carry 5.9%. Time point defined: week 11, during vaccination. In every dose of vaccine, 300 ug of mutant IDH1 20-mer peptide was given alongside topical imiquimod. The astrocytomas were IDH1-mutant, ATRX-negative, and WHO grade 3 or 4. A remark on this clone: Its antigen is not known.

Germline CDR1 and CDR2: LNHDA and SQIVND (reference sequence). V lost 3 bases, J lost 3 bases, and 9 bases lay in between. The CDR3 runs to 13 residues. Material: PBMCs, obtained from a glioma patient whose treatment included an IDH1 peptide vaccine. V is TRBV19 and J is TRBJ2-7; D is perhaps TRBD1 or TRBD2 (6 bases each). This TCR was recovered from a man aged 50-60 years with glioma. CDR3 DNA sequence: TGTGCCAGTAGTATTGGAGGGGGCTACGAGCAGTACTTC. This translates into CASSIGGGYEQYF.